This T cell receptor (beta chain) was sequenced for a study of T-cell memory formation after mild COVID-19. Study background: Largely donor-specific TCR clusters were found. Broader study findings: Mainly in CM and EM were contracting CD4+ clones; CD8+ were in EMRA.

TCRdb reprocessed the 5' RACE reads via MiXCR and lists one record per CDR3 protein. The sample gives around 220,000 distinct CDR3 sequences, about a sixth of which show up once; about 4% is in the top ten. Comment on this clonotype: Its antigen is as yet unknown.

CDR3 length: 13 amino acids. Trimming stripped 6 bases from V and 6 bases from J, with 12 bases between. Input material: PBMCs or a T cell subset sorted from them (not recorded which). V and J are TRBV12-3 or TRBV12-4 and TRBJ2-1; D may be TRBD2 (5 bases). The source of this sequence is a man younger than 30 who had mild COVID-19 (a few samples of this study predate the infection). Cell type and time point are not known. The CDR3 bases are TGTGCCAGCAGCCCGGCGGGCTCCAATGAGCAGTTCTTC. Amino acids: CASSPAGSNEQFF.